This entry lists 2 T cell receptor beta chains sequenced from one sample in a study of T cell repertoires in cytomegalovirus infection. TCRdb fed the reads into MiXCR, producing one record per CDR3 protein. This table holds roughly 200,000 distinct CDR3 sequences, about 15% found once. The sequencing input was CD8+ T cells from PBMCs. These TCRs come from a human donor in good health (CMV status not recorded). Some clones in this sample may be carry-over from other donors' samples.

There are a few counts of this clonotype. DNA of the CDR3: TGTGCCATCAGTGAGCCCGGGACTAGCGGGGCCTACAATGAGCAGTTCTTC. Residues: CAISEPGTSGAYNEQFF. The chain joins TRBV10-3 to TRBJ2-1; 13 bases agree with TRBD2. V was clipped by 2 bases and J by 2 bases; unmatched bases: 3. The CDR3 is made up of 17 amino acids. CDR1 is ENHRY and CDR2 is SYGVKD in the germline V gene.

This chain connects TRBV4-3 to TRBJ1-2; a possible D gene is TRBD1 (5 bases). V was cut by 0 bases and J by 4 bases, with 18 bases left in between. The V gene's germline CDR1 is LGHNA and CDR2 YSLEER. CDR3 size: 17 residues. For the CDR3, the DNA is TGCGCCAGCAGCCAAGATTCAAGTGGCAGGGCCGTCTATGGCTACACCTTC. Its protein is CASSQDSSGRAVYGYTF.